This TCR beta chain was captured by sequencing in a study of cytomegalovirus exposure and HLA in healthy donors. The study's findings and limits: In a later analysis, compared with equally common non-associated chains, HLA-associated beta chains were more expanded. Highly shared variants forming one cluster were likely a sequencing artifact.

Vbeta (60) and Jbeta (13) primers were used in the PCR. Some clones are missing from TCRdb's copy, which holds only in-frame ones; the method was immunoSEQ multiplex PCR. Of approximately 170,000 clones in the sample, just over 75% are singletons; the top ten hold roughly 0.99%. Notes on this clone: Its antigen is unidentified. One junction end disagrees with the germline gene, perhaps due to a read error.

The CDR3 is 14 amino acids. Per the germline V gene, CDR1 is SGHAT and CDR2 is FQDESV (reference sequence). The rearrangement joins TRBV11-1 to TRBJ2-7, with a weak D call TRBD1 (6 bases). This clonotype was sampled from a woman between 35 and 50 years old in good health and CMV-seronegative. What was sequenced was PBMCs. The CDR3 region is CASSLAGVRKEQYF. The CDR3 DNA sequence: TGTGCCAGCAGCCTAGCAGGGGTCAGGAAGGAGCAGTACTTC. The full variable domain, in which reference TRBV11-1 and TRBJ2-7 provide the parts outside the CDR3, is EAEVAQSPRYKITEKSQAVAFWCDPISGHATLYWYRQILGQGPELLVQFQDESVVDDSQLPKDRFSAERLKGVDSTLKIQPAELGDSAMYLCASSLAGVRKEQYFGPGTRLTVT.